A selection of T cell receptor beta chains follows, all from one sample in a study of blood T cells in healthy people across ages. One entry per CDR3 protein, called by TCRdb with MiXCR from the 5' RACE reads. The sample yields 1.6 million or so distinct CDR3 sequences, roughly a third seen once. Sequenced: blood. These TCRs come from a woman between 25 and 40 years old in good health. Each CDR3 is given with its conserved first and last residue. The D gene is left open where the match is weak. Clone size is not always given. Where it is, it says once, few, many or a class for expanded clones.

j_gene: TRBJ2-3; abundance: once; d_gene: TRBD2; v_gene: TRBV5-1; CDR3aa: CASSLRLAGGYTDTQYF; CDR3nt: TGCGCCAGCAGCTTAAGACTAGCGGGGGGTTACACAGATACGCAGTATTTT
j_gene: TRBJ2-5; abundance: -; d_gene: -; v_gene: TRBV20-1; CDR3aa: CSAPGFGRQETQYF; CDR3nt: TGCAGTGCCCCAGGTTTCGGGCGCCAAGAGACCCAGTACTTC
j_gene: TRBJ2-7; abundance: few; d_gene: -; v_gene: TRBV15; CDR3aa: CATRGSLREQYF; CDR3nt: TGTGCCACCAGGGGCAGTTTACGAGAGCAGTACTTC
j_gene: TRBJ2-1; abundance: once; d_gene: -; v_gene: TRBV1; CDR3aa: CTSSPHWADNEQFF; CDR3nt: TGCACCAGCAGCCCACATTGGGCCGACAATGAGCAGTTCTTC
j_gene: TRBJ2-7; abundance: -; d_gene: -; v_gene: TRBV7-2; CDR3aa: CASARRPGSEQYF; CDR3nt: TGTGCCAGCGCGAGACGTCCGGGTTCCGAGCAGTACTTC
j_gene: TRBJ2-6; abundance: few; d_gene: TRBD2; v_gene: TRBV4-1; CDR3aa: CASSRLAGSGANVLTF; CDR3nt: TGCGCCAGCAGCCGACTAGCGGGCTCTGGGGCCAACGTCCTGACTTTC
j_gene: TRBJ1-2; abundance: -; d_gene: -; v_gene: TRBV2; CDR3aa: CASRGERGIYGYTF; CDR3nt: TGTGCCAGCAGGGGGGAGAGAGGGATCTATGGTTACACCTTC
j_gene: TRBJ2-5; abundance: many; d_gene: TRBD2; v_gene: TRBV7-3; CDR3aa: CASSPRGLAGQETQYF; CDR3nt: TGTGCCAGCAGCCCGAGGGGACTAGCGGGGCAAGAGACCCAGTACTTC
j_gene: TRBJ2-1; abundance: -; d_gene: TRBD2; v_gene: TRBV7-9; CDR3aa: CASSLELGGGVVEQFF; CDR3nt: TGTGCCAGCAGCTTAGAACTCGGCGGGGGGGTCGTTGAGCAGTTCTTC
j_gene: TRBJ1-1; abundance: -; d_gene: -; v_gene: TRBV12-3/TRBV12-4; CDR3aa: CASSFTKRSNTEAFF; CDR3nt: TGTGCCAGCAGTTTCACCAAGCGAAGTAACACTGAAGCTTTCTTT
j_gene: TRBJ2-3; abundance: few; d_gene: TRBD1; v_gene: TRBV4-1; CDR3aa: CASSQDSEGGWTDTQYF; CDR3nt: TGCGCCAGCAGCCAAGATAGTGAAGGGGGCTGGACAGATACGCAGTATTTT
j_gene: TRBJ2-6; abundance: -; d_gene: -; v_gene: TRBV9; CDR3aa: CASSIWAGGANVLTF; CDR3nt: TGTGCCAGCAGCATATGGGCAGGCGGGGCCAACGTCCTGACTTTC
j_gene: TRBJ2-7; abundance: -; d_gene: -; v_gene: TRBV20-1; CDR3aa: CSASQTGLATDEQYF; CDR3nt: TGCAGTGCTAGTCAGACGGGGTTAGCGACGGACGAGCAGTACTTC
j_gene: TRBJ2-5; abundance: -; d_gene: -; v_gene: TRBV20-1; CDR3aa: CSYLKGGGATQYF; CDR3nt: TGCAGCTACCTCAAAGGGGGAGGAGCGACCCAGTACTTC
j_gene: TRBJ2-5; abundance: -; d_gene: TRBD2; v_gene: TRBV7-3; CDR3aa: CASSPGLAGGPGETQYF; CDR3nt: TGTGCCAGCAGCCCGGGACTAGCGGGGGGGCCGGGGGAGACCCAGTACTTC
j_gene: TRBJ1-4; abundance: -; d_gene: TRBD1; v_gene: TRBV4-2; CDR3aa: CASSQGRTGSNEKLFF; CDR3nt: TGTGCCAGCAGCCAAGGCCGGACAGGTTCTAATGAAAAACTGTTTTTT
j_gene: TRBJ1-2; abundance: -; d_gene: -; v_gene: TRBV10-2; CDR3aa: CASSETEAYGYTF; CDR3nt: TGCGCCAGCAGCGAAACTGAAGCATATGGCTACACCTTC
j_gene: TRBJ2-6; abundance: many; d_gene: TRBD1; v_gene: TRBV4-1; CDR3aa: CASSQQQGMGSGANVLTF; CDR3nt: TGCGCCAGCAGCCAACAACAGGGGATGGGCTCTGGGGCCAACGTCCTGACTTTC
j_gene: TRBJ2-5; abundance: few; d_gene: TRBD1; v_gene: TRBV11-1; CDR3aa: CASSSPGQGEAQYF; CDR3nt: TGTGCCAGCAGCTCCCCGGGACAGGGTGAGGCCCAGTACTTC
j_gene: TRBJ1-1; abundance: -; d_gene: -; v_gene: TRBV7-9; CDR3aa: CASSWSQGNTEAFF; CDR3nt: TGTGCCAGCAGCTGGTCCCAGGGGAACACTGAAGCTTTCTTT
j_gene: TRBJ2-5; abundance: -; d_gene: TRBD1; v_gene: TRBV7-9; CDR3aa: CASSFRQGAGETQYF; CDR3nt: TGTGCCAGCAGCTTTCGACAGGGGGCCGGAGAGACCCAGTACTTC
j_gene: TRBJ1-2; abundance: -; d_gene: -; v_gene: TRBV7-9; CDR3aa: CASSSGARIGGYTF; CDR3nt: TGTGCCAGCAGTTCCGGGGCGCGGATCGGTGGCTACACCTTC
j_gene: TRBJ2-3; abundance: -; d_gene: TRBD1; v_gene: TRBV28; CDR3aa: CASRLQGNRTDTQYF; CDR3nt: TGTGCCAGCAGGCTACAGGGGAACAGGACAGATACGCAGTATTTT
j_gene: TRBJ2-1; abundance: -; d_gene: -; v_gene: TRBV11-3; CDR3aa: CASSKASSYNEQFF; CDR3nt: TGTGCCAGCAGCAAAGCGAGCTCCTACAATGAGCAGTTCTTC
j_gene: TRBJ2-3; abundance: once; d_gene: -; v_gene: TRBV6-6; CDR3aa: CAGSYSNRGDTQYF; CDR3nt: TGTGCCGGCAGTTACTCAAACAGAGGGGATACGCAGTATTTT
j_gene: TRBJ1-4; abundance: -; d_gene: -; v_gene: TRBV4-1; CDR3aa: CASSRTKGLEKLFF; CDR3nt: TGCGCCAGCAGCCGAACCAAAGGACTTGAAAAACTGTTTTTT
j_gene: TRBJ1-2; abundance: -; d_gene: TRBD1; v_gene: TRBV28; CDR3aa: CASSLARDRVDYTF; CDR3nt: TGTGCCAGCAGTTTGGCCCGGGACAGGGTGGACTACACCTTC
j_gene: TRBJ2-3; abundance: -; d_gene: TRBD2; v_gene: TRBV6-1; CDR3aa: CASRSGLVADTQYF; CDR3nt: TGTGCCAGCAGATCGGGACTAGTCGCAGATACGCAGTATTTT
j_gene: TRBJ2-7; abundance: -; d_gene: TRBD2; v_gene: TRBV20-1; CDR3aa: CSAARPGTIYEQYF; CDR3nt: TGCAGTGCTGCAAGACCCGGGACTATCTACGAGCAGTACTTC
j_gene: TRBJ1-4; abundance: -; d_gene: -; v_gene: TRBV27; CDR3aa: CASTSGLFNEKLFF; CDR3nt: TGTGCCAGCACTTCCGGACTATTTAATGAAAAACTGTTTTTT
j_gene: TRBJ1-1; abundance: few; d_gene: TRBD1; v_gene: TRBV20-1; CDR3aa: CSASDRVGPEAFF; CDR3nt: TGCAGTGCTAGTGACAGGGTCGGCCCTGAAGCTTTCTTT
j_gene: TRBJ1-1; abundance: -; d_gene: -; v_gene: TRBV18; CDR3aa: CASSIGKLNTEAFF; CDR3nt: TGTGCCAGCTCAATTGGGAAACTGAACACTGAAGCTTTCTTT
j_gene: TRBJ2-7; abundance: few; d_gene: -; v_gene: TRBV4-1; CDR3aa: CASSRPGTDLYEQYF; CDR3nt: TGCGCCAGCAGCCGGCCCGGGACGGACCTTTACGAGCAGTACTTC
j_gene: TRBJ2-3; abundance: -; d_gene: -; v_gene: TRBV27; CDR3aa: CASSLAWGTDTQYF; CDR3nt: TGTGCCAGCAGTTTAGCGTGGGGCACAGATACGCAGTATTTT
j_gene: TRBJ2-5; abundance: -; d_gene: TRBD1; v_gene: TRBV5-1; CDR3aa: CASSLGTVVGETQYF; CDR3nt: TGCGCCAGCAGCTTAGGGACAGTCGTTGGGGAGACCCAGTACTTC
j_gene: TRBJ2-7; abundance: few; d_gene: -; v_gene: TRBV9; CDR3aa: CASSVEGYPSYEQYF; CDR3nt: TGTGCCAGCAGCGTAGAGGGTTATCCGTCCTACGAGCAGTACTTC
j_gene: TRBJ2-1; abundance: few; d_gene: TRBD2; v_gene: TRBV7-2; CDR3aa: CASSLAGGLNVQFF; CDR3nt: TGTGCCAGCAGCCTAGCGGGGGGCTTAAATGTGCAGTTCTTC
j_gene: TRBJ2-7; abundance: few; d_gene: -; v_gene: TRBV18; CDR3aa: CASSPGGGGGYEQYF; CDR3nt: TGTGCCAGCTCACCTGGTGGGGGCGGCGGATACGAGCAGTACTTC
j_gene: TRBJ2-1; abundance: few; d_gene: TRBD2; v_gene: TRBV9; CDR3aa: CASSVGGRGDATEQFF; CDR3nt: TGTGCCAGCAGCGTAGGGGGGCGGGGGGACGCTACTGAGCAGTTCTTC
j_gene: TRBJ1-1; abundance: once; d_gene: TRBD1; v_gene: TRBV2; CDR3aa: CASSEDRAEGGFF; CDR3nt: TGTGCCAGCAGCGAGGACAGGGCCGAAGGAGGTTTCTTT
j_gene: TRBJ1-2; abundance: -; d_gene: -; v_gene: TRBV27; CDR3aa: CASSTHRSAYGYTF; CDR3nt: TGTGCCAGCAGCACCCACCGCAGTGCCTATGGCTACACCTTC
j_gene: TRBJ2-3; abundance: -; d_gene: TRBD2; v_gene: TRBV19; CDR3aa: CASSGRNRGDTQYF; CDR3nt: TGTGCCAGTAGCGGGAGGAACCGAGGGGATACGCAGTATTTT
j_gene: TRBJ2-7; abundance: -; d_gene: -; v_gene: TRBV29-1; CDR3aa: CSVASRSSYEQYF; CDR3nt: TGCAGCGTTGCTAGCCGTAGCTCCTACGAGCAGTACTTC
j_gene: TRBJ2-1; abundance: few; d_gene: TRBD2; v_gene: TRBV6-1; CDR3aa: CASSVYTSGGKVAEQFF; CDR3nt: TGTGCCAGCAGTGTGTACACTAGCGGGGGAAAGGTCGCTGAGCAGTTCTTC
j_gene: TRBJ2-7; abundance: few; d_gene: TRBD1; v_gene: TRBV5-1; CDR3aa: CASSPRTGSHEQYF; CDR3nt: TGCGCCAGCAGCCCAAGGACAGGGAGCCACGAGCAGTACTTC
j_gene: TRBJ2-7; abundance: -; d_gene: TRBD1; v_gene: TRBV6-1; CDR3aa: CASKRDSAYEQYF; CDR3nt: TGTGCCAGCAAGAGGGACAGCGCCTACGAGCAGTACTTC
j_gene: TRBJ2-1; abundance: -; d_gene: TRBD2; v_gene: TRBV7-3; CDR3aa: CASSSSSGSIYGSYNEQFF; CDR3nt: TGTGCCAGCAGCTCCTCTAGCGGGTCCATATACGGCTCCTACAATGAGCAGTTCTTC
j_gene: TRBJ2-1; abundance: -; d_gene: TRBD2; v_gene: TRBV6-5; CDR3aa: CASSYSAPLSGRTYNEQFF; CDR3nt: TGTGCCAGCAGTTACTCGGCCCCTTTGAGCGGGAGAACCTACAATGAGCAGTTCTTC
j_gene: TRBJ2-3; abundance: few; d_gene: TRBD2; v_gene: TRBV6-1; CDR3aa: CASTDLADTDTQYF; CDR3nt: TGTGCCAGCACTGATCTAGCGGACACAGATACGCAGTATTTT
j_gene: TRBJ1-6; abundance: -; d_gene: -; v_gene: TRBV10-3; CDR3aa: CAIRTQVDSPLHF; CDR3nt: TGTGCCATCAGGACTCAGGTGGATTCACCCCTCCACTTT
j_gene: TRBJ2-6; abundance: many; d_gene: -; v_gene: TRBV7-2; CDR3aa: CASSSRVSGANVLTF; CDR3nt: TGTGCCAGCAGCTCGAGGGTATCTGGGGCCAACGTCCTGACTTTC
j_gene: TRBJ2-3; abundance: -; d_gene: TRBD2; v_gene: TRBV15; CDR3aa: CATSLGSGDGRQYF; CDR3nt: TGTGCCACCAGCTTGGGTAGCGGGGATGGAAGGCAGTATTTT